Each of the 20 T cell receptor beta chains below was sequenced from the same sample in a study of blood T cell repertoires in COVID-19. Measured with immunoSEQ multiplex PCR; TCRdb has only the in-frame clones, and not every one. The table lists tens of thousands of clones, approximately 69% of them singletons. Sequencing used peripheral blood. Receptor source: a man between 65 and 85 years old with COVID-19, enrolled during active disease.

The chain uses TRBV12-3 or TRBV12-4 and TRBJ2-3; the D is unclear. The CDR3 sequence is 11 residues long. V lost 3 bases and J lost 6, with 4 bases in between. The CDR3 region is CASSFMDTQYF. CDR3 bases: TGTGCCAGCAGTTTCATGGATACGCAGTATTTT.

The CDR3 protein is CASSSGQGINEQYF. Written as DNA, the CDR3 is TGTGCCAGTAGTTCGGGACAGGGTATAAACGAGCAGTACTTC. The V call is TRBV19, the J call TRBJ2-7; 9 nucleotides agree with TRBD1. The germline gives CDR1 LNHDA, CDR2 SQIVND (reference sequence). After removal of 5 bases from V and 5 bases from J, the junction contained 7 bases not matched to a gene. The CDR3 totals 14 residues.

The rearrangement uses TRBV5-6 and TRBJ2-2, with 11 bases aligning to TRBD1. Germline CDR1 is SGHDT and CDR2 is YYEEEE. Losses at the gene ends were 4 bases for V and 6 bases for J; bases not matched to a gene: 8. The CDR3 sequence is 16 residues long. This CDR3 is CASSDLPGQGAGELFF. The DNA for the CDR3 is TGTGCCAGCAGCGACTTACCGGGACAGGGGGCCGGGGAGCTGTTTTTT. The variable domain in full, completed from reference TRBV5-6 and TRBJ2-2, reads DAGVTQSPTHLIKTRGQQVTLRCSPKSGHDTVSWYQQALGQGPQFIFQYYEEEERQRGNFPDRFSGHQFPNYSSELNVNALLLGDSALYLCASSDLPGQGAGELFFGEGSRLTVL.

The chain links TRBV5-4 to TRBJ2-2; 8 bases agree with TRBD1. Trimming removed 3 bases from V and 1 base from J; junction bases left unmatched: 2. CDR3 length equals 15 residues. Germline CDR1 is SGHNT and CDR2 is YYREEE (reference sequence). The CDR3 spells CASSSDRVNTGELFF. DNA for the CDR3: TGTGCCAGCAGCTCGGACAGGGTGAACACCGGGGAGCTGTTTTTT.

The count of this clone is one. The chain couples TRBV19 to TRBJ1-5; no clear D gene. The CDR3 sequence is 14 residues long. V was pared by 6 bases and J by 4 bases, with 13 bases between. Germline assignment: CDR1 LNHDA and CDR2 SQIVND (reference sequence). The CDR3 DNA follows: TGTGCCAGTAGACTCGCGACTGTAAATCAGCCCCAGCATTTT. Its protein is CASRLATVNQPQHF.

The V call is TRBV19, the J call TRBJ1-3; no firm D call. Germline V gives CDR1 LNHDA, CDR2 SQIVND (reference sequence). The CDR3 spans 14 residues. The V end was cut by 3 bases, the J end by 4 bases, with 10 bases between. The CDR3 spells CASSIGGRGNTIYF. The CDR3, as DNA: TGTGCCAGTAGTATCGGAGGGAGAGGAAACACCATATATTTT.

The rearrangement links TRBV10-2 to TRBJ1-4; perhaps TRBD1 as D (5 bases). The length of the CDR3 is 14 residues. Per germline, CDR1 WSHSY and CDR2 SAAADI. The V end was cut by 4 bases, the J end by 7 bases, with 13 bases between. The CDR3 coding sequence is TGCGCCAGCAGTGTAGCAGGGCCAGGTGAAAAACTGTTTTTT. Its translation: CASSVAGPGEKLFF.

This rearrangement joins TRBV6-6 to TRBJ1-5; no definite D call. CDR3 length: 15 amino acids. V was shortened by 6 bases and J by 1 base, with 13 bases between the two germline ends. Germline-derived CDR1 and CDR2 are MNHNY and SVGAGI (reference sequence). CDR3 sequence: CASRSPSGSNQPQHF. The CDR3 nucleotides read TGTGCCAGCAGATCTCCATCCGGGAGCAATCAGCCCCAGCATTTT.

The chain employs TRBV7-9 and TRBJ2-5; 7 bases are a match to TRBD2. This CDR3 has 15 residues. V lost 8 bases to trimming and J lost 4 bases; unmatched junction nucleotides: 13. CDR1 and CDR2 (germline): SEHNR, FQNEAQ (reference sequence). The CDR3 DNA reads TGTGCCAGCGTCTCTGGTCCAGCGGGAATAGAGACCCAGTACTTC. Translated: CASVSGPAGIETQYF.

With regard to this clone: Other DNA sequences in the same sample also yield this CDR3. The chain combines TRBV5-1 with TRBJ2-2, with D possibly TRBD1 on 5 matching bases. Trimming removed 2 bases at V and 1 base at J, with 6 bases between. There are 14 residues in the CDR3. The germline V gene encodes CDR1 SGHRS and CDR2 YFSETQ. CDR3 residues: CASSLDRNTGELFF. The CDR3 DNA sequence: TGCGCCAGCAGCTTAGACAGGAACACCGGGGAGCTGTTTTTT.

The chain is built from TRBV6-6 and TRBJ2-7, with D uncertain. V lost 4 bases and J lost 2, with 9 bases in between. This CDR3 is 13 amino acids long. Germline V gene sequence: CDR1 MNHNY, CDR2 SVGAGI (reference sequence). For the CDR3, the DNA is TGTGCCAGCAGTTGGTTAGATACCTACGAGCAGTACTTC. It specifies CASSWLDTYEQYF.

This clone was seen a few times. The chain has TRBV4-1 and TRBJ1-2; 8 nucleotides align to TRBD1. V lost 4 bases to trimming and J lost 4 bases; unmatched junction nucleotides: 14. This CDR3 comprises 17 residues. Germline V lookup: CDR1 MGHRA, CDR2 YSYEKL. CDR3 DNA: TGCGCCAGCAGCCCCCCACCTGGACAGGGTGTTAGCTATGGCTACACCTTC. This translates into CASSPPPGQGVSYGYTF.

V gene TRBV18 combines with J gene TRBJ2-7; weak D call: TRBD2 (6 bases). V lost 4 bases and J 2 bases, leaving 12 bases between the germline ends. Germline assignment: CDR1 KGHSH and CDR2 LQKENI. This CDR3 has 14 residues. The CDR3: CASSLGEAPYEQYF. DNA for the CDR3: TGTGCCAGCTCACTCGGGGAGGCTCCCTACGAGCAGTACTTC.

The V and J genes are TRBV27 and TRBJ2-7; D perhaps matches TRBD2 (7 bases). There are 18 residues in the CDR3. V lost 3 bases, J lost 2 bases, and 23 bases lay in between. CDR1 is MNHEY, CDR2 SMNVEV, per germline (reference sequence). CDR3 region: CASSFGGSVGGTPYEQYF. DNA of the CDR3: TGTGCCAGCAGTTTCGGGGGGTCCGTTGGGGGGACACCCTACGAGCAGTACTTC.

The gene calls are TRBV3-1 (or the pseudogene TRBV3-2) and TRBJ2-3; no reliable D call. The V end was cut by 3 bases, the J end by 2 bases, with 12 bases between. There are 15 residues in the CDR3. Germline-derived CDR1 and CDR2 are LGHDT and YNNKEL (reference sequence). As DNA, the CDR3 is TGTGCCAGCAGCCATGGTGGAGACTTCACAGATACGCAGTATTTT. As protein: CASSHGGDFTDTQYF.

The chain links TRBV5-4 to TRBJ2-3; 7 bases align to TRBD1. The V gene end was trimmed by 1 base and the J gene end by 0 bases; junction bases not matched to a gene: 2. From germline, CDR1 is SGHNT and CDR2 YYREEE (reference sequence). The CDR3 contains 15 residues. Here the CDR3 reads CASSLKGASTDTQYF. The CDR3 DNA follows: TGTGCCAGCAGCTTGAAGGGGGCCAGCACAGATACGCAGTATTTT.

The CDR3 sequence is CATSKASGRWFTDTQYF. CDR3 nucleotide sequence: TGTGCCACCAGCAAAGCCAGCGGGAGGTGGTTCACAGATACGCAGTATTTT. The J gene is TRBJ2-3, the V gene TRBV15; 9 nucleotides match TRBD2. CDR1 and CDR2 (germline): LNHNV, YYDKDF (reference sequence). After removal of 4 bases from V and 2 bases from J, the junction contained 10 bases not matched to a gene. This CDR3 is built from 17 residues.

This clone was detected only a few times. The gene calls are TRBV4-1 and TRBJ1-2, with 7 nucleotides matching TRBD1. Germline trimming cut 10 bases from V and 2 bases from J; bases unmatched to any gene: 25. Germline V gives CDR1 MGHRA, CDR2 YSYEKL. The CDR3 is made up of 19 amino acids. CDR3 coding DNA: TGCGCCAACATACCACAGGGGTTAAGATTCCGCTGGGTAAACTATGGCTACACCTTC. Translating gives CANIPQGLRFRWVNYGYTF.

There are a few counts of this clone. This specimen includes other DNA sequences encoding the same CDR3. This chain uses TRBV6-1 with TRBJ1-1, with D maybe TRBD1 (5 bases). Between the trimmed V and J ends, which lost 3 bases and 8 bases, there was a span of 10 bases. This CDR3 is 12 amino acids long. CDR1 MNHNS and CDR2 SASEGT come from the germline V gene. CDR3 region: CASSEWTREAFF. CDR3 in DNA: TGTGCCAGCAGTGAGTGGACAAGAGAAGCTTTCTTT.

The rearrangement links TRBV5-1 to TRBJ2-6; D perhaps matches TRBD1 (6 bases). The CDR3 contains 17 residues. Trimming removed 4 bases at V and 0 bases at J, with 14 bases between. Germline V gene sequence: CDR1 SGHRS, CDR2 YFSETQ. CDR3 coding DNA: TGCGCCAGCAGCCCCGGGACACTTAACTCTGGGGCCAACGTCCTGACTTTC. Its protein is CASSPGTLNSGANVLTF.